A single sample gave rise to the 28 T cell receptor beta chains below, sequenced in a study of T cells in Graves' hyperthyroidism and ophthalmopathy. TCR beta CDR3 region amplification was performed from RNA transcripts. First-round RT-PCR with HTBI primers amplified the TCR CDR3 region. Using its own MiXCR run on the multiplex PCR reads, TCRdb lists one record per CDR3 protein. Altogether about 480,000 distinct CDR3 sequences are present, under 25% being singletons, with the ten largest covering around 50%. Sample: blood. The origin of the receptors is a woman between 70 and 85 years old with Graves' ophthalmopathy.

CDR3 residues: CASSMASGPYNEQFF. In DNA form, the CDR3 reads TGTGCCAGTAGTATGGCTAGCGGCCCCTACAATGAGCAGTTCTTC. This chain connects TRBV19 to TRBJ2-1; 7 bases match TRBD2. The CDR3 consists of 15 residues. Trimming cost V 3 bases and J 2 bases; bases outside gene matches: 4. Germline V gene data show CDR1 as LNHDA and CDR2 as SQIVND (reference sequence).

The chain carries TRBV28 and TRBJ1-5; 7 bases map to TRBD1. The germline V gene has CDR1 MDHEN and CDR2 SYDVKM. The CDR3 contains 14 residues. Trimming removed 6 bases from V and 4 bases from J; junction bases left unmatched: 6. The CDR3 region has the DNA TGTGCCAGCAGATCGGGACAGCAGAATCAGCCCCAGCATTTT. Encoded protein: CASRSGQQNQPQHF.

The chain carries TRBV7-3 and TRBJ2-2, with 10 bases identical to TRBD2. Per the germline V gene, CDR1 is SGHTA and CDR2 is FQGTGA. The ends lost 1 base at V and 2 bases at J; junction bases unmatched: 10. The CDR3 runs to 19 residues. DNA for the CDR3: TGTGCCAGCAGCTTAAGAGGGGGACTAGCGATACAAAACACCGGGGAGCTGTTTTTT. Residues: CASSLRGGLAIQNTGELFF.

The chain couples TRBV27 to TRBJ1-5; 11 positions match TRBD1. The CDR3 is 16 amino acids. Germline CDR1 and CDR2: MNHEY and SMNVEV (reference sequence). After removal of 2 bases from V and 3 bases from J, the junction contained 3 bases not matched to a gene. This CDR3 reads CASSLGTGGDNQPQHF. DNA of the CDR3: TGTGCCAGCAGTTTAGGGACAGGGGGTGACAATCAGCCCCAGCATTTT.

This clonotype has at least ten counts. The chain links TRBV11-2 to TRBJ2-1, with 8 bases fitting TRBD2. Looked up from germline, CDR1 is SGHAT and CDR2 is FQNNGV. J gave up 3 bases and V 5 bases, and 12 bases lay outside the gene matches. The CDR3 extends over 17 amino acids. The CDR3 protein is CASSPGASGRDYNEQFF. CDR3 DNA sequence: TGTGCCAGCAGCCCGGGTGCCAGCGGGAGAGACTACAATGAGCAGTTCTTC.

The chain employs TRBV11-2 and TRBJ2-1; possibly TRBD2 for D (5 bases). CDR3 length: 15 residues. Trimming removed 5 bases from V and 3 bases from J, with 14 bases in between. Germline values: CDR1 SGHAT, CDR2 FQNNGV. The CDR3 here is CASSTQKDFYNEQFF. CDR3 coding DNA: TGTGCCAGCAGCACCCAAAAGGACTTCTACAATGAGCAGTTCTTC.

This chain joins TRBV27 and TRBJ2-7; maybe TRBD2 (6 bases). V was cut by 6 bases and J by 5 bases, with 17 bases left in between. Looked up from germline, CDR1 is MNHEY and CDR2 is SMNVEV (reference sequence). This CDR3 contains 14 residues. The CDR3 loop is CASSPFGGLNEQYF. The DNA of the CDR3 is TGTGCCAGCAGCCCCTTTGGAGGGCTGAACGAGCAGTACTTC.

This clonotype was seen repeatedly, ten times or more. The chain uses TRBV28 and TRBJ1-1, with D possibly TRBD1 on 5 matching bases. From germline, CDR1 is MDHEN and CDR2 SYDVKM. The CDR3 is made up of 16 amino acids. Trimming pared 2 bases from V and 11 bases from J, leaving 24 bases between. The chain's CDR3 is CASSLHIYGGNPGAFF. CDR3 bases: TGTGCCAGCAGTTTACATATATATGGGGGTAATCCTGGTGCTTTCTTT.

The chain has TRBV6-7 and TRBJ1-1; a weak D match, TRBD1 (5 bases). TRBV6-7 qualifies as an ORF whose function is uncertain. Trimming stripped 2 bases from V and 1 base from J, with 11 bases between. The CDR3 extends over 15 amino acids. The CDR3 region is CASSYEGRWNTEAFF. The CDR3 DNA reads as TGTGCCAGCAGTTACGAGGGGCGCTGGAACACTGAAGCTTTCTTT.

This clonotype occurred a few times. The chain recombines TRBV30 with TRBJ1-1; D remains unclear. This CDR3 region has 18 residues. Between the trimmed V and J ends, which lost 0 bases and 7 bases, there was a span of 27 bases. Germline V lookup: CDR1 GTSNPN, CDR2 SVGIG (reference sequence). The CDR3 region has the DNA TGTGCCTGGAGTGTATTGATATTTACGATCCTTGGGAGGGTTGAAGCTTTCTTT. The encoded protein is CAWSVLIFTILGRVEAFF.

This clonotype showed up just a few times. The V call is TRBV7-2, the J call TRBJ1-2; possible D gene TRBD1, 5 bases. Trimming removed 7 bases at V and 3 bases at J, with 15 bases between. The CDR3 has 14 residues. In germline, CDR1 is SGHTA, CDR2 FQGNSA. CDR3 loop: CASTSRGADYGYTF. In nucleotides, the CDR3 is TGTGCCAGCACCTCCCGGGGCGCCGACTATGGCTACACCTTC.

This clonotype was counted many times. The chain has TRBV28 and TRBJ2-7; D is uncertain. The CDR3 extends over 13 amino acids. Between the trimmed V and J ends, which lost 6 bases and 2 bases, there was a span of 11 bases. CDR1 is MDHEN, CDR2 SYDVKM, per germline. This CDR3 reads CASSLDVAYEQYF. The CDR3 DNA is TGTGCCAGCAGCCTAGACGTAGCCTACGAGCAGTACTTC.

The chain is built from TRBV19 and TRBJ2-1, with 15 bases aligning to TRBD2. Germline V gives CDR1 LNHDA, CDR2 SQIVND (reference sequence). This CDR3 has 20 amino acids. Germline trimming cut 3 bases from V and 6 bases from J; bases unmatched to any gene: 15. CDR3 region: CASSIISLGLAGGPLNEQFF. The CDR3 region has the DNA TGTGCCAGTAGTATCATAAGTCTCGGACTAGCGGGAGGGCCTCTCAATGAGCAGTTCTTC.

This clonotype appeared a few times. The V call is TRBV6-1, the J call TRBJ1-1, with D tentatively TRBD1 (5 bases). CDR1 MNHNS and CDR2 SASEGT come from the germline V gene. The germline V and J ends were trimmed by 7 bases and 0 bases, with 9 bases remaining between them. This CDR3 spans 13 amino acids. CDR3 region: CASIWTLNTEAFF. The CDR3 bases are TGTGCCAGCATTTGGACACTGAACACTGAAGCTTTCTTT.

The chain couples TRBV5-1 to TRBJ2-7; TRBD1 matches 9 bases. Germline values: CDR1 SGHRS, CDR2 YFSETQ. With 2 bases clipped from V and 4 bases from J, the junction kept 4 bases outside the gene matches. The CDR3 loop spans 14 amino acids. The DNA of the CDR3 is TGCGCCAGCAGCTTCCCGGGACAGGGATACGAGCAGTACTTC. Translation gives CASSFPGQGYEQYF.

This clonotype has a handful of counts. This chain uses TRBV4-2 with TRBJ1-2; D uncertain. From germline, CDR1 is LGHNA and CDR2 YNFKEQ. The ends were cut back, 1 base at V and 5 bases at J, with 5 bases in the middle. The CDR3 runs to 12 residues. The CDR3 DNA follows: TGTGCCAGCAGCCAAGGCTTATATGGCTACACCTTC. This encodes CASSQGLYGYTF.

With respect to this clonotype: A read error may be the cause here, since a much bigger clone is one base away. The chain has TRBV6-1 and TRBJ2-3, with D tentatively TRBD1 or TRBD2 (5 bases each). CDR3 length equals 15 residues. Germline assignment: CDR1 MNHNS and CDR2 SASEGT. CDR3 nucleotide sequence: TGTGCCAGCAGCCAAGAGGGCGGACGCACAGGTACGCAGTATTTT. Protein product: CASSQEGGRTGTQYF.

This clonotype was counted between two and nine times. The CDR3 DNA reads TGTGCCTGGAGTATGATGGGGGCGCGGGCTGAAGCTTTCTTT. As protein: CAWSMMGARAEAFF. The gene calls are TRBV30 and TRBJ1-1; possible D gene TRBD1, 6 bases. With 2 bases removed from V and 6 bases from J, the gap between germline ends came to 16 bases. This CDR3 has 14 residues. The germline CDR1 and CDR2 sequences are GTSNPN and SVGIG (reference sequence).

The chain has TRBV7-9 and TRBJ2-1; D not resolved. V was pared by 11 bases and J by 1 base, with 9 bases between. CDR3 length: 12 amino acids. The germline CDR1 and CDR2 sequences are SEHNR and FQNEAQ (reference sequence). The CDR3 loop reads CASATSYNEQFF. CDR3 sequence (DNA): TGTGCCTCAGCAACATCCTACAATGAGCAGTTCTTC.

This chain connects TRBV2 to TRBJ1-3; a weak D match, TRBD1 (5 bases). The V end was cut by 6 bases, the J end by 0 bases, with 12 bases between. Germline V gives CDR1 SNHLY, CDR2 FYNNEI. This CDR3 has 15 residues. CDR3 amino acids: CASRNRLSSGNTIYF. CDR3 nucleotides: TGTGCCAGCAGAAACAGGCTGAGCTCTGGAAACACCATATATTTT.

In its sample, this clonotype was seen a few times. Here the CDR3 reads CASSYLAGVSPDTQYF. CDR3 nucleotides: TGTGCCAGCAGTTACCTAGCGGGAGTGTCCCCAGATACGCAGTATTTT. This sequence joins TRBV6-2 or TRBV6-3 and TRBJ2-3, with 10 bases that match TRBD2. This CDR3 contains 16 residues. The germline V gene has CDR1 MNHEY and CDR2 SVGEGT. V gave up 2 bases and J gave up 4 bases; unmatched junction bases: 6.

This clonotype was observed at least ten times. The genes are TRBV6-2 or TRBV6-3 and TRBJ2-2; TRBD1 might be the D (6 bases). CDR1 is MNHEY and CDR2 is SVGEGT in the germline V gene. The CDR3 spans 14 residues. V gave up 4 bases and J gave up 4 bases, with 10 bases separating them. CDR3 region: CASSFDRTTGELFF. The CDR3 DNA reads as TGTGCCAGCAGTTTTGACAGGACCACCGGGGAGCTGTTTTTT.

This clonotype was counted only a few times. This rearrangement joins TRBV7-2 to TRBJ2-2; perhaps TRBD2 as D (5 bases). The V and J ends lost 2 bases and 5 bases respectively, with 12 bases between them. The CDR3 is 15 residues long. The V gene's germline CDR1 is SGHTA and CDR2 FQGNSA. The CDR3 sequence: CASSLLTRGTGELFF. In DNA form, the CDR3 reads TGTGCCAGCAGCTTATTAACAAGAGGGACCGGGGAGCTGTTTTTT.

The V gene is TRBV24-1, the J gene TRBJ2-7, with 11 bases matching TRBD1. The ends lost 3 bases at V and 3 bases at J; junction bases unmatched: 3. The germline V gene encodes CDR1 KGHDR and CDR2 SFDVKD. The CDR3 has 15 amino acids. DNA for the CDR3: TGTGCCACCAGTGATCAGGACAGGGGGCTCTACGAGCAGTACTTC. It specifies CATSDQDRGLYEQYF.

This chain uses TRBV3-1 with TRBJ2-7; D ambiguous. The CDR3 length is 14 residues. The germline V and J ends were trimmed by 1 base and 6 bases, with 13 bases remaining between them. Germline V lookup: CDR1 LGHDT, CDR2 YNNKEL (reference sequence). Here the CDR3 DNA reads TGTGCCAGCAGCCAAGGGGTCGCCAGTAGCGAGCAGTACTTC. This encodes CASSQGVASSEQYF.

This clonotype was detected many times. The rearrangement joins TRBV20-1 to TRBJ2-5; perhaps TRBD2 as D (6 bases). Germline values: CDR1 DFQATT, CDR2 SNEGSKA (reference sequence). This CDR3 region has 12 residues. The DNA for the CDR3 is TGCAGGAGGGTGGGCAGGGAGGAGGTCCAGTACTTC. This encodes CRRVGREEVQYF.

This clonotype was picked up many times. This chain uses TRBV11-3 with TRBJ2-1, with D hard to call. The CDR3 loop spans 12 amino acids. The V gene's germline CDR1 is SGHNT and CDR2 YENEEA. V was trimmed by 5 bases and J by 8 bases, leaving 10 bases between them. Here the CDR3 reads CASSPGLDEQFF. In nucleotides, the CDR3 is TGTGCCAGCAGCCCGGGTCTGGATGAGCAGTTCTTC.

This clonotype has just a few counts. The V gene is TRBV24-1, the J gene TRBJ2-1; D is uncertain. Per germline, CDR1 KGHDR and CDR2 SFDVKD. V gave up 1 base and J gave up 1 base, with 10 bases separating them. The CDR3 covers 16 residues. CDR3 protein: CATSDFSAGSYNEQFF. The CDR3 nucleotides are TGTGCCACCAGTGATTTTAGTGCAGGTTCCTACAATGAGCAGTTCTTC.